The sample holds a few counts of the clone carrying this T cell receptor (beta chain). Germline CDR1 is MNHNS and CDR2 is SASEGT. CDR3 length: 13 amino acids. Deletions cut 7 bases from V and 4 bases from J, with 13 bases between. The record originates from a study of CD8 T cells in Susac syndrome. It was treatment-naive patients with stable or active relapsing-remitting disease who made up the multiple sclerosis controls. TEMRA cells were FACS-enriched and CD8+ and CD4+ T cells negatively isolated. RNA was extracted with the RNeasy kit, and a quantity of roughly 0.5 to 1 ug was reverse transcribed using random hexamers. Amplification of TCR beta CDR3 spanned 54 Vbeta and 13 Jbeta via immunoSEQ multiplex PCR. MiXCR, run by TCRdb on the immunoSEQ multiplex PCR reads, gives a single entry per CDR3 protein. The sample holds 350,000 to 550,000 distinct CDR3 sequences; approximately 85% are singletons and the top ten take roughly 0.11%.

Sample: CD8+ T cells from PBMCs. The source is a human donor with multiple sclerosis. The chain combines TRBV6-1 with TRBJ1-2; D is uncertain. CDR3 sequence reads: CASTDGGIYGYTF. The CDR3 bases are TGTGCCAGCACCGATGGAGGGATCTATGGCTACACCTTC.